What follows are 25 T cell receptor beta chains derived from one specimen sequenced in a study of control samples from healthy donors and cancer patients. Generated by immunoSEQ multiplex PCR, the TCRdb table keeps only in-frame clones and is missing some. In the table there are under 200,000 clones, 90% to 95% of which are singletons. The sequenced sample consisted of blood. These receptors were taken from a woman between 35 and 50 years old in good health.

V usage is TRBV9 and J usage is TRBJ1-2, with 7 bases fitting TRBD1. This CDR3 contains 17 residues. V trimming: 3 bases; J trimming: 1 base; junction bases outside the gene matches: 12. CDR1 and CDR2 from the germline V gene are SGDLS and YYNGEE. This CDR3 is CASSGLQGPPFNYGYTF. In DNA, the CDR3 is TGTGCCAGCAGCGGATTACAGGGGCCGCCGTTTAACTATGGCTACACCTTC.

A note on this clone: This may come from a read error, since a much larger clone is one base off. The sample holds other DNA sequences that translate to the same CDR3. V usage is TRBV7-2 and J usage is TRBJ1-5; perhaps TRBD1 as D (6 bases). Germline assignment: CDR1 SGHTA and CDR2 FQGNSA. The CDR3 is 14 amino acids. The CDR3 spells CASSLEGGRKPQHF. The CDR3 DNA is TGCGCCAGCAGCTTAGAAGGGGGAAGGAAGCCCCAGCATTTT.

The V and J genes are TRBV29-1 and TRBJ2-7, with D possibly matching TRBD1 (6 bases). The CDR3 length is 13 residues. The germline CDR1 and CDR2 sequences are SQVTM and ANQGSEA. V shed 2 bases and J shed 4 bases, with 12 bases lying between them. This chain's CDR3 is CSVEYGRGYEQYF. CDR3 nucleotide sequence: TGCAGCGTTGAATACGGCAGGGGATACGAGCAGTACTTC.

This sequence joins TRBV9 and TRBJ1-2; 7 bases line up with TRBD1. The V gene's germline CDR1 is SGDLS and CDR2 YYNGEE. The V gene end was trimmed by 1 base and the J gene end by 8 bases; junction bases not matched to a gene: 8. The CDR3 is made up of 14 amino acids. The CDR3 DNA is TGTGCCAGCAGCGTATTAACAGGGGTGGACGGCTACACCTTC. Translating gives CASSVLTGVDGYTF.

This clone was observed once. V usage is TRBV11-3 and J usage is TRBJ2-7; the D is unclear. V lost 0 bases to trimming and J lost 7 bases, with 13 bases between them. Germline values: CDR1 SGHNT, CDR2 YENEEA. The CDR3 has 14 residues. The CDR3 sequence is CASSLDRQSEEQYF. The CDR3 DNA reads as TGTGCCAGCAGCTTAGATAGGCAGAGTGAAGAGCAGTACTTC.

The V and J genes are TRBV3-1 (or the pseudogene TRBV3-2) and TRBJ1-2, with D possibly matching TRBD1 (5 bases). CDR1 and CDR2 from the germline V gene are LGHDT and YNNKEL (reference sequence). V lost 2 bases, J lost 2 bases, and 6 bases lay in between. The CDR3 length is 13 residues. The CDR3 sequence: CASSQTGNYGYTF. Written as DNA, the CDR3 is TGTGCCAGCAGCCAAACAGGAAACTATGGCTACACCTTC.

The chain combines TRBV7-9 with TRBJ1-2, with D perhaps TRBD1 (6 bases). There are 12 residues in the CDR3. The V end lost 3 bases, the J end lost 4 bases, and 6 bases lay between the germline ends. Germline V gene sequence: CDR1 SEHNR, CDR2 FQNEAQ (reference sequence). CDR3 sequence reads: CASSLDSYGYTF. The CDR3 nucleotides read TGTGCCAGCAGCTTGGACAGCTATGGCTACACCTTC.

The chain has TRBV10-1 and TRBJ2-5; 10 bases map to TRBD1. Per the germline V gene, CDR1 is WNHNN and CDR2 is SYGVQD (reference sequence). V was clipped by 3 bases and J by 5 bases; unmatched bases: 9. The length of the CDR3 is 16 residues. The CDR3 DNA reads TGCGCCAGCAGTGACCCCACCGGGACAGGGGACGAGACCCAGTACTTC. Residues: CASSDPTGTGDETQYF.

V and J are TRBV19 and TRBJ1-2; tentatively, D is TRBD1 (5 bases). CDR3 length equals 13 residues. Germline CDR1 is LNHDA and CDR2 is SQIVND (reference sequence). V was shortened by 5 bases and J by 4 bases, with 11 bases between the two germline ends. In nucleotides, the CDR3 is TGTGCCAGTAGTCCAGGGAGCGCCTATGGCTACACCTTC. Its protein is CASSPGSAYGYTF.

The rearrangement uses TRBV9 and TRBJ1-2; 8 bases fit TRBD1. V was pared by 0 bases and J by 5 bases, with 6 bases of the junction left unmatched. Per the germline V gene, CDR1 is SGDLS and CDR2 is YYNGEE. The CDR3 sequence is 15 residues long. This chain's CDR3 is CASSVAGQGRYGYTF. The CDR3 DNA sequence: TGTGCCAGCAGCGTAGCTGGACAGGGAAGGTATGGCTACACCTTC.

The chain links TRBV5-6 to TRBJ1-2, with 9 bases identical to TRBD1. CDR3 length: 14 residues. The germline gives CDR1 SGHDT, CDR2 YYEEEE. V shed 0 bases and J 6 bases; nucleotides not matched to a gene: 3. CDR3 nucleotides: TGTGCCAGCAGCTTGGCAACAGGGGGCGATGGCTACACCTTC. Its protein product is CASSLATGGDGYTF.

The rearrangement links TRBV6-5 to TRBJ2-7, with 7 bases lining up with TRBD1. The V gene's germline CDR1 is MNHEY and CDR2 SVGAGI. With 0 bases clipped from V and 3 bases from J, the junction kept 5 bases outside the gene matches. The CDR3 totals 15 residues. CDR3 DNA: TGTGCCAGCAGTTACTCGTTAGGGGGCGGCTACGAGCAGTACTTC. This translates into CASSYSLGGGYEQYF.

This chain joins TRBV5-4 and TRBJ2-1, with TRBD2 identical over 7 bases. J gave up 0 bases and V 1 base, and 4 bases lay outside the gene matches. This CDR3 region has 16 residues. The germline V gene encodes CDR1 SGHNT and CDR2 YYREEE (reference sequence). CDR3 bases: TGTGCCAGCAGCTTGAGCGGGGATAGCTCCTACAATGAGCAGTTCTTC. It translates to CASSLSGDSSYNEQFF.

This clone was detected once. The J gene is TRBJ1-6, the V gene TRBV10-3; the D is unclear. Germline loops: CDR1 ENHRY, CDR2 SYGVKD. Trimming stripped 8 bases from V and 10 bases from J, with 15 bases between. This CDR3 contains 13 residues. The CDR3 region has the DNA TGTGCCATCCGCTTGGATGAGGGATCACCCCTCCACTTT. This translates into CAIRLDEGSPLHF.

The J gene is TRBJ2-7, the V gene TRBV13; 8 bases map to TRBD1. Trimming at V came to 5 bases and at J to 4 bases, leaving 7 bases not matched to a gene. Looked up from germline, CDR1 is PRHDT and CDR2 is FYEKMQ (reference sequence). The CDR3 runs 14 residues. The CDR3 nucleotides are TGTGCCAGCAGCACGGGGGACAGGATTTACGAGCAGTACTTC. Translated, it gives CASSTGDRIYEQYF.

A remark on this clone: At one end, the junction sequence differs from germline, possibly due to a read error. CDR3 sequence: CASSLGRDSHF. The CDR3 DNA reads TGTGCCAGCAGTTTAGGCCGGGACAGTCACTTC. The rearrangement links TRBV12-3 or TRBV12-4 to TRBJ1-2; 7 bases align to TRBD1. The CDR3 loop spans 11 amino acids.

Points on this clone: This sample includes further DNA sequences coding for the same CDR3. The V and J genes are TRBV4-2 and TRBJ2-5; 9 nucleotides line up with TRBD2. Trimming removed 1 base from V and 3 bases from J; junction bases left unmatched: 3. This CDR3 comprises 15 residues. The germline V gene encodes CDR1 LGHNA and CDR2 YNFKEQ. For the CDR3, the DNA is TGTGCCAGCAGCCAAGGGGGACTAGCTGAAGAGACCCAGTACTTC. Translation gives CASSQGGLAEETQYF.

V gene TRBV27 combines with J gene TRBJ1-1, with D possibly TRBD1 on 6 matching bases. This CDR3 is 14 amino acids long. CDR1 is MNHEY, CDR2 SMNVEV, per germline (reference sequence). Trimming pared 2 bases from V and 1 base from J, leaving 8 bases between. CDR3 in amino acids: CASSLAGANTEAFF. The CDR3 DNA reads TGTGCCAGCAGTTTAGCAGGGGCGAACACTGAAGCTTTCTTT.

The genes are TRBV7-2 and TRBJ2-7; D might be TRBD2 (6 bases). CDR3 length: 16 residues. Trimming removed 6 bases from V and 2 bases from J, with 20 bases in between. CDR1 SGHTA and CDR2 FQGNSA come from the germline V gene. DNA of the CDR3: TGTGCCAGCAGGTCACCACTAGCTGCCCCCCCCTACGAGCAGTACTTC. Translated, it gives CASRSPLAAPPYEQYF.

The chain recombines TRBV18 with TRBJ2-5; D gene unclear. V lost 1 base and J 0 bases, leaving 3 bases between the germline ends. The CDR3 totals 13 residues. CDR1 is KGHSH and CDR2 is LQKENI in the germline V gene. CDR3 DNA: TGTGCCAGCTCACCACAGTACCAAGAGACCCAGTACTTC. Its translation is CASSPQYQETQYF.

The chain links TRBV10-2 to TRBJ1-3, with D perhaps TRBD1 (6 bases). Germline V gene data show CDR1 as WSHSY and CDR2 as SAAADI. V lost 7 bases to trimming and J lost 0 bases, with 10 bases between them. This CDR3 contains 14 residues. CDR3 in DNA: TGCGCCAGCAACGAGGACAGCTCTGGAAACACCATATATTTT. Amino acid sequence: CASNEDSSGNTIYF.

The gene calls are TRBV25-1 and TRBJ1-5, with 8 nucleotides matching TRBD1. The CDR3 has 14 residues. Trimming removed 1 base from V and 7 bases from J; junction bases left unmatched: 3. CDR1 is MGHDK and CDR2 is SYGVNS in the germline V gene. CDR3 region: CASSEWGQEQPQHF. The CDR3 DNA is TGTGCCAGCAGTGAATGGGGACAGGAGCAGCCCCAGCATTTT.

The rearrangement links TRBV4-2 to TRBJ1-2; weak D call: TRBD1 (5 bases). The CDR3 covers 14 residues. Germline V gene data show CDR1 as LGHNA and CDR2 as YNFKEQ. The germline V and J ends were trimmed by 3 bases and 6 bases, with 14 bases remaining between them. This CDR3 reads CASSQGPAPDGYTF. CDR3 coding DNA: TGTGCCAGCAGCCAGGGACCTGCTCCTGATGGCTACACCTTC.

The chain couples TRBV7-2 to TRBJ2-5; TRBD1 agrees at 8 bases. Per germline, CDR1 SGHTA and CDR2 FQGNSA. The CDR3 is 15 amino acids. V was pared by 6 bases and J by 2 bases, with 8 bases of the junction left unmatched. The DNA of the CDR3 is TGTGCCAGCAGGACGGACAGGGCCTATCAAGAGACCCAGTACTTC. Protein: CASRTDRAYQETQYF.

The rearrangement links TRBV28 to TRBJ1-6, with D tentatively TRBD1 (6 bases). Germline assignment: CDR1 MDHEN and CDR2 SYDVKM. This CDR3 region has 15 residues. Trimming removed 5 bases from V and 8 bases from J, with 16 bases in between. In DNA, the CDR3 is TGTGCCAGCAGTAACAGGGAATTGGGAGATTCACCCCTCCACTTT. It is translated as CASSNRELGDSPLHF. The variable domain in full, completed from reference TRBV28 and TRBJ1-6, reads DVKVTQSSRYLVKRTGEKVFLECVQDMDHENMFWYRQDPGLGLRLIYFSYDVKMKEKGDIPEGYSVSREKKERFSLILESASTNQTSMYLCASSNRELGDSPLHFGNGTRLTVT.